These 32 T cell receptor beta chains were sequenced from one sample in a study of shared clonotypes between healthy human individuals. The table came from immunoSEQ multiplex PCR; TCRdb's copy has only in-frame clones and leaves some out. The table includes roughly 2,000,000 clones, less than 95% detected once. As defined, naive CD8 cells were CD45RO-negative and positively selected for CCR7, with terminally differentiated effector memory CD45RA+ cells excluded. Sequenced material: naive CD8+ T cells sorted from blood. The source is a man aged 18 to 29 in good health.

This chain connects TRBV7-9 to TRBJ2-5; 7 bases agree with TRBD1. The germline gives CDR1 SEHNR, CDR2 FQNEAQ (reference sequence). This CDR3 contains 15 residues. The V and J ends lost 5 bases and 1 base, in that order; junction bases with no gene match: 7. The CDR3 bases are TGTGCCAGCAGCCCGGGGACAGCAAGCCAAGAGACCCAGTACTTC. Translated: CASSPGTASQETQYF.

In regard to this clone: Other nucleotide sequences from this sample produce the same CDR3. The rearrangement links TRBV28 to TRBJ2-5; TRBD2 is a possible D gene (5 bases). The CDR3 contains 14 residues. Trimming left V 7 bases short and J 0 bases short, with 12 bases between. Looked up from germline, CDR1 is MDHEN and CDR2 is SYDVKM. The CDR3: CASTLAGYQETQYF. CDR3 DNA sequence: TGTGCCAGCACCCTAGCCGGGTACCAAGAGACCCAGTACTTC.

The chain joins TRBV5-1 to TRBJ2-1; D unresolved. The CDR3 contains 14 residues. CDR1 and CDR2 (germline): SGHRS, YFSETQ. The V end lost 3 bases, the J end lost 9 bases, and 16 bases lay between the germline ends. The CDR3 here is CASSSLPEQPEQFF. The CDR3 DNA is TGCGCCAGCAGCTCCCTCCCCGAACAGCCTGAGCAGTTCTTC.

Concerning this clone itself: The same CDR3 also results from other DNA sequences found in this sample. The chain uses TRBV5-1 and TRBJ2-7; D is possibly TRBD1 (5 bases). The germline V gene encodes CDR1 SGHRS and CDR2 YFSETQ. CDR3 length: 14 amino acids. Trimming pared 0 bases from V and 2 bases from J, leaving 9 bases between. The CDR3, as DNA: TGCGCCAGCAGCTTGGCAGGGTCGACCTACGAGCAGTACTTC. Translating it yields CASSLAGSTYEQYF.

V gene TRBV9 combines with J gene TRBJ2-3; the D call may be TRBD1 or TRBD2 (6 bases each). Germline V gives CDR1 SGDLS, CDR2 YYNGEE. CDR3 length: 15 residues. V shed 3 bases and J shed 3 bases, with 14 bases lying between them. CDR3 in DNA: TGTGCCAGCAGCGCCGGCTGGGGGGCTACAGATACGCAGTATTTT. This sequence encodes CASSAGWGATDTQYF.

The CDR3 here is CASSQSGLLNTGELFF. CDR3 DNA: TGCGCCAGCAGCCAATCTGGACTACTTAACACCGGGGAGCTGTTTTTT. The rearrangement links TRBV4-1 to TRBJ2-2; tentative D call: TRBD2 (6 bases). Germline V gives CDR1 MGHRA, CDR2 YSYEKL. The CDR3 runs 16 residues. V lost 2 bases to trimming and J lost 2 bases, with 12 bases between them.

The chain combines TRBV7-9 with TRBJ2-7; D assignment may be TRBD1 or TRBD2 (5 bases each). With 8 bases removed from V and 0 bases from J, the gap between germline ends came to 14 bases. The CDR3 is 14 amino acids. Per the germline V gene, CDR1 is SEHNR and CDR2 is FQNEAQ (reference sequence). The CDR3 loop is CASAGTMSSYEQYF. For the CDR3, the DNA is TGTGCCAGCGCCGGGACGATGAGCTCCTACGAGCAGTACTTC.

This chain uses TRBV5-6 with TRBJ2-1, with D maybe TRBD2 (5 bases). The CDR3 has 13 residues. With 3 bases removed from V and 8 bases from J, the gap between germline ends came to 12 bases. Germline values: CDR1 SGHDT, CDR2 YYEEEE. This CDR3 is CASSYRAGDEQFF. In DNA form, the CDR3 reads TGTGCCAGCAGCTACCGTGCCGGGGATGAGCAGTTCTTC.

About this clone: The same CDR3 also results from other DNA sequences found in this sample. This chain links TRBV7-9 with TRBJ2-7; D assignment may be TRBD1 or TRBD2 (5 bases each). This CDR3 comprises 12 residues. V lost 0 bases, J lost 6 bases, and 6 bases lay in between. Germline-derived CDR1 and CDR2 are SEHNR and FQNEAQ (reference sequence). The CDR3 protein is CASSLAGTEQYF. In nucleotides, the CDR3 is TGTGCCAGCAGCTTAGCAGGGACCGAGCAGTACTTC.

CDR3: CATSRGGQGEETQYF. CDR3 DNA: TGTGCCACCAGCAGAGGGGGACAGGGGGAAGAGACCCAGTACTTC. This chain links TRBV15 with TRBJ2-5, with 11 bases identical to TRBD1. The length of the CDR3 is 15 residues. Germline lookup yields CDR1 LNHNV and CDR2 YYDKDF (reference sequence). V shed 1 base and J 3 bases; nucleotides not matched to a gene: 1.

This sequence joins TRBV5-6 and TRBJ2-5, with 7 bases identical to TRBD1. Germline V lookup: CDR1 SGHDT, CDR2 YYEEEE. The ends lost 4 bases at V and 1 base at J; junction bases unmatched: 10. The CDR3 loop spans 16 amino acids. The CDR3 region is CASSIYGTEVQETQYF. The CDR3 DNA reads TGTGCCAGCAGCATCTACGGGACAGAGGTCCAAGAGACCCAGTACTTC.

The CDR3 bases are TGTGCCAGCAGTGAATGGGACGGTTTCACCGGGGAGCTGTTTTTT. Translated, it gives CASSEWDGFTGELFF. The rearrangement links TRBV6-1 to TRBJ2-2; TRBD1 or TRBD2 may be the D gene (5 bases each). V was pared by 2 bases and J by 4 bases, with 11 bases between. Germline V CDR1 and CDR2: MNHNS, SASEGT. The CDR3 is 15 residues long.

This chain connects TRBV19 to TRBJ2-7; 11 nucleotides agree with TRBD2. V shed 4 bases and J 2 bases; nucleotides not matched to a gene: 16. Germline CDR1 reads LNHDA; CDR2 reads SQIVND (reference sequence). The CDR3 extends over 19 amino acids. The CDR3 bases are TGTGCCAGTAGTAACCTGCCGGGACTAGCGGAGGGGGGAGCCTACGAGCAGTACTTC. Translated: CASSNLPGLAEGGAYEQYF.

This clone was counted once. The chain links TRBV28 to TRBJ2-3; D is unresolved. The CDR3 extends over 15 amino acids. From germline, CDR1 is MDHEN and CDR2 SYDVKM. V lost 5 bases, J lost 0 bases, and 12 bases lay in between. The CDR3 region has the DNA TGTGCCAGCAGTCAGGTTTTTCCTAGCACAGATACGCAGTATTTT. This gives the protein CASSQVFPSTDTQYF.

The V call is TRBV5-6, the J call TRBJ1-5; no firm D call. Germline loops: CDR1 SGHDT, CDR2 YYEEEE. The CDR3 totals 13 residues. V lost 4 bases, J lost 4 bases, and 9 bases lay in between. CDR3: CASSPGPNQPQHF. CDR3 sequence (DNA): TGTGCCAGCAGCCCTGGACCGAATCAGCCCCAGCATTTT.

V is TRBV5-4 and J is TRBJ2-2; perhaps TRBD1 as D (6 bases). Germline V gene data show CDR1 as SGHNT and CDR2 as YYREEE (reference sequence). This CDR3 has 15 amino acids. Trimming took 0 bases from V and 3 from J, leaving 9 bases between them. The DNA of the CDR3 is TGTGCCAGCAGCTTGGCGCAGGGGTACACCGGGGAGCTGTTTTTT. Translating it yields CASSLAQGYTGELFF.

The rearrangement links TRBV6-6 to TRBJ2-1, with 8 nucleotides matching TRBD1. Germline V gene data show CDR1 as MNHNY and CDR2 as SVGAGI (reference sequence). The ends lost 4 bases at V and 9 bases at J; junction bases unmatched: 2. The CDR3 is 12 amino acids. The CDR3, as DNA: TGTGCCAGCAGTTTAGACAGGGGTGAGCAGTTCTTC. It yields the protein CASSLDRGEQFF.

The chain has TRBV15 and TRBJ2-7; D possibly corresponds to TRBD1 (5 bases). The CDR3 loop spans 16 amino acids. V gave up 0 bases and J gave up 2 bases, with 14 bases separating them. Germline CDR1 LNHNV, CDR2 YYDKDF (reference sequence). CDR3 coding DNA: TGTGCCACCAGCAGAGAGTCAGGGTTTAATACCTACGAGCAGTACTTC. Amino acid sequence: CATSRESGFNTYEQYF.

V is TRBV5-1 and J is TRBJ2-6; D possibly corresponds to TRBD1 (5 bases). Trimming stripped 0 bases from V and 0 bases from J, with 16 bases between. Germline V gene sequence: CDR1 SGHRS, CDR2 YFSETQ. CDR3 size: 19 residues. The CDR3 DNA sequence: TGCGCCAGCAGCTTGGGTTACAGGCCTCCTACCTCTGGGGCCAACGTCCTGACTTTC. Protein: CASSLGYRPPTSGANVLTF.

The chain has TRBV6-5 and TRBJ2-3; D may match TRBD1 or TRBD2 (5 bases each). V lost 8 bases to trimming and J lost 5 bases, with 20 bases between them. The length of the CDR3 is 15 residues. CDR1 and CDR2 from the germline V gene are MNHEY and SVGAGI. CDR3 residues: CASSPSKGVRDTQYF. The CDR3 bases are TGTGCCAGCTCCCCTAGCAAAGGGGTCAGAGATACGCAGTATTTT.

DNA for the CDR3: TGTGCCAGCACCGGAGGTTCGGGATATTACGAGCAGTACTTC. Its protein is CASTGGSGYYEQYF. The chain uses TRBV6-5 and TRBJ2-7; TRBD2 might be the D (5 bases). Germline assignment: CDR1 MNHEY and CDR2 SVGAGI. The CDR3 sequence is 14 residues long. With 7 bases removed from V and 4 bases from J, the gap between germline ends came to 17 bases.

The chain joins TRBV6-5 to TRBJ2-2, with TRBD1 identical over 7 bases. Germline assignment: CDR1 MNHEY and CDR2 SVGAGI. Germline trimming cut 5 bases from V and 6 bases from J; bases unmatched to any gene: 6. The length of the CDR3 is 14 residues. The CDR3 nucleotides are TGTGCCAGCAGTCCGACAGGGATGGCCGGGGAGCTGTTTTTT. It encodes CASSPTGMAGELFF.

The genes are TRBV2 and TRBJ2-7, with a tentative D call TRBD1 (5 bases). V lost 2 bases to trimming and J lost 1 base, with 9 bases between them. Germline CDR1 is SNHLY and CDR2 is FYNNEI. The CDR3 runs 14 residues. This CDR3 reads CASSEQGTSYEQYF. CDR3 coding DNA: TGTGCCAGCAGTGAACAGGGCACTTCCTACGAGCAGTACTTC.

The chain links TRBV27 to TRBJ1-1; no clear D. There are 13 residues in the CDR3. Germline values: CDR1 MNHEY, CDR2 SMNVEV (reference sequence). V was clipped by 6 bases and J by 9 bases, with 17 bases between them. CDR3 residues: CASSSQREGQAFF. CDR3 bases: TGTGCCAGCAGCTCTCAACGGGAAGGACAAGCTTTCTTT.

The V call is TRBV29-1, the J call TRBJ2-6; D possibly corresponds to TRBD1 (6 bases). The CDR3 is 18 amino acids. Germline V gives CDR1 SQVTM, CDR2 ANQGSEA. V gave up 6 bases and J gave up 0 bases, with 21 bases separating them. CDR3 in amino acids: CSVGDIRGPPSGANVLTF. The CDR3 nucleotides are TGCAGCGTCGGGGACATCAGGGGCCCGCCCTCTGGGGCCAACGTCCTGACTTTC.

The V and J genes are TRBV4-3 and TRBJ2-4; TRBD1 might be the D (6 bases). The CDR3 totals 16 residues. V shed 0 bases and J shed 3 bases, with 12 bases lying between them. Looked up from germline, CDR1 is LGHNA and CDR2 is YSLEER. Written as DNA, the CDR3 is TGCGCCAGCAGCCAAGACAGGGGTGAGGGCAAAAACATTCAGTACTTC. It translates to CASSQDRGEGKNIQYF.

In DNA, the CDR3 is TGTGCCAGCAGCTTGCGTGGGTACGAAAAACTGTTTTTT. It specifies CASSLRGYEKLFF. This chain joins TRBV5-4 and TRBJ1-4, with unresolved D. CDR3 length equals 13 residues. Per germline, CDR1 SGHNT and CDR2 YYREEE (reference sequence). Deletions cut 1 base from V and 8 bases from J, with 9 bases between.

The CDR3 loop reads CASSQSGGPYEQYF. In DNA, the CDR3 is TGCGCCAGCTCCCAAAGCGGGGGACCCTACGAGCAGTACTTC. The V gene is TRBV10-2, the J gene TRBJ2-7; TRBD2 matches 8 bases. The junction had 8 bases not matched to a gene; V was cut back by 8 bases and J by 2 bases. This CDR3 region has 14 residues. Germline CDR1 reads WSHSY; CDR2 reads SAAADI.

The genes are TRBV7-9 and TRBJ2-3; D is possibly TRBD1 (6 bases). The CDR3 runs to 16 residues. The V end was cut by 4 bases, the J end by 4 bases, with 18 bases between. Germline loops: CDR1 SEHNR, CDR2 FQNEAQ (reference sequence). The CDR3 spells CASSSFMGAQPDTQYF. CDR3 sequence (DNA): TGTGCCAGCAGCTCCTTTATGGGGGCGCAGCCAGATACGCAGTATTTT.

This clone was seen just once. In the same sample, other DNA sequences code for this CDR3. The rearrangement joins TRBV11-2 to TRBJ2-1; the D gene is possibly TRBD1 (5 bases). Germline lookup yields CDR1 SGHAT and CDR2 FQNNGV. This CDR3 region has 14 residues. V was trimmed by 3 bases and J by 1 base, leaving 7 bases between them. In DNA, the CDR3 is TGTGCCAGCAGCTTCCCAGGGTCCTACAATGAGCAGTTCTTC. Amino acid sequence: CASSFPGSYNEQFF.

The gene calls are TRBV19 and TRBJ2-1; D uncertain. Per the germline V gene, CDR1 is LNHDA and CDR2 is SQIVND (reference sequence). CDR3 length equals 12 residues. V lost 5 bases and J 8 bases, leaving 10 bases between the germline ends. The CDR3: CASSHRWDEQFF. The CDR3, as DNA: TGTGCCAGTAGTCACCGATGGGATGAGCAGTTCTTC.

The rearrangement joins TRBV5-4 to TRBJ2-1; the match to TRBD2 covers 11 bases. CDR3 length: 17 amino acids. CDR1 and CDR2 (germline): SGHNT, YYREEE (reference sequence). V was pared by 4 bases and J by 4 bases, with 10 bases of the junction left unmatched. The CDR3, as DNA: TGTGCCAGCAGCCAAGACCCCCTAGCGGGGGGATACAATGAGCAGTTCTTC. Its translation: CASSQDPLAGGYNEQFF.